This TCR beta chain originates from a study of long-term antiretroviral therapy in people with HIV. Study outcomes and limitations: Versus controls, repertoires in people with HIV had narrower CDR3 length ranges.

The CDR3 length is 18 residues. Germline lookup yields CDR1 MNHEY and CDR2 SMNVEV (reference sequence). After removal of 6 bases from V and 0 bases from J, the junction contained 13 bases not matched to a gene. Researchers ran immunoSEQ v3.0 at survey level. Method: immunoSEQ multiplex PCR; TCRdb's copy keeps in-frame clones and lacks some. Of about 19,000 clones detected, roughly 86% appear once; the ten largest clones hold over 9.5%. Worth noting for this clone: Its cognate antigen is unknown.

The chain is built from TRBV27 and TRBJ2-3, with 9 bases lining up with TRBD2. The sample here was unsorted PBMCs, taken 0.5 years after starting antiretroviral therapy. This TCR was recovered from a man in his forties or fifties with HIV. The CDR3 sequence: CASRGEGAGGLSTDTQYF. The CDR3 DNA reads TGTGCCAGCAGGGGTGAGGGAGCGGGGGGCCTTAGCACAGATACGCAGTATTTT.